This entry concerns a single TCR gamma chain. The antigen is undetermined. TCRdb re-processed the PCR reads using CATT. The table lists about 8,700 gamma-chain clones, 45% of them singletons. These data originate in a study of human gamma delta and Vdelta1 T cells. CDR1 and CDR2 from the germline V gene are EGSTGY and YDSYTSSV. The CDR3 consists of 13 residues. The V and J ends lost 4 bases and 5 bases, in that order; junction bases with no gene match: 8. The sample consisted of Vdelta1 gamma-delta T cells from blood grown in culture (DOT cells). The gene calls are TRGV4 and TRGJ1 or TRGJ2. The TCR was taken from a human donor in good health. The CDR3 loop is CATWEWSHYKKLF. The CDR3 region has the DNA TGTGCCACCTGGGAGTGGAGTCATTATAAGAAACTCTTT.